This note documents a single T cell receptor beta chain sequence. What it recognizes is unknown. This sample stems from a study of shared clonotypes between healthy human individuals. Turning to the study itself: The donor group consisted of a couple of women and a few men, aged 18 to 49. Study-level points and caveats: Among several donors, approximately 5% of naive CD4 clonotypes were found in common.

Template for every sorted-subset replicate PCR totaled approximately 200 ng DNA, around 33,000 T cell genomes. TCRdb's table, derived via immunoSEQ multiplex PCR, lists solely in-frame clones and lacks some. The table has 950,000 to 1,100,000 clones, around 78% seen once. Into CD45RA+ naive and CD45RA-negative memory subsets, the CD4+ cells were split. The CDR3 has 13 residues. The V end lost 0 bases, the J end lost 6 bases, and 9 bases lay between the germline ends. CDR1 LNHNV and CDR2 YYDKDF come from the germline V gene (reference sequence). The sequence was obtained from a man younger than 30 in good health. Some clones in this sample may be carry-over from other donors' samples. This rearrangement joins TRBV15 to TRBJ2-7; D unclear. The sample comprised memory CD4+ T cells from PBMCs. The subset was: CD45RA-negative fraction. The CDR3 bases are TGTGCCACCAGCAGAGATCTGGCTTCCGAGCAGTACTTC. Protein: CATSRDLASEQYF.